This is a list of T cell receptor beta chains from one sample in a study of blood T cell repertoires in COVID-19. The repertoire was sequenced with immunoSEQ multiplex PCR; TCRdb's copy has only in-frame clones and lacks some. The sample carries 100,000 or so clones, around 86% recorded once. The sample was PBMCs or T cells enriched from blood (not recorded which). The source is a woman aged 45-60 years who had recovered from COVID-19. CDR3s include the opening cysteine and the closing phenylalanine or tryptophan. The D gene is left open where the match is weak. Expanded clones are given a class, and other clones once, few, many or no size at all.

>TRBD2|NA|TRBJ2-1|TRBV7-2
TGTGCCAGCAGCTCCCGGGGACTAGCGGGAGGGGAGCAGTTCTTC
CASSSRGLAGGEQFF
>TRBD1|NA|TRBJ2-7|TRBV5-1
TGCGCCAGCAGCTTGGAGGCAGGGGGAGCCTACGAGCAGTACTTC
CASSLEAGGAYEQYF
>NA|NA|TRBJ2-3|TRBV15
TGTGCCACCAGCATCGCGGGGCAAGAAAGCACAGATACGCAGTATTTT
CATSIAGQESTDTQYF
>NA|NA|TRBJ2-5|TRBV7-2
TGTGCCAGCAGCTTAGTCGGACTGGGAGTAGAGACCCAGTACTTC
CASSLVGLGVETQYF
>TRBD2|NA|TRBJ2-7|TRBV7-7
TGTGCCAGCAGCCCCGGGACTAGCGGTTACTACGAGCAGTACTTC
CASSPGTSGYYEQYF
>NA|NA|TRBJ1-2|TRBV7-2
TGTGCCAGCAGCTTAATTTCTCTCCGGTACACCTTC
CASSLISLRYTF
>TRBD2|NA|TRBJ2-2|TRBV6-1
TGTGCCAGCAGTGAAGTAGGGGCCCGGGGGGCCGGGGAGCTGTTTTTT
CASSEVGARGAGELFF
>NA|NA|TRBJ1-4|TRBV7-2
TGTGCCAGCAGCCTCACGATACAGGGACCCAATGAAAAACTGTTTTTT
CASSLTIQGPNEKLFF
>NA|NA|TRBJ1-2|TRBV28
TGTGCCAGCAGTTTAATCCCAGGGGCCGACGGCTACACCTTC
CASSLIPGADGYTF
>NA|NA|TRBJ2-7|TRBV5-1
TGCGCCAGCAGCCCTCAGGGGAGGGTAGGCACCTACGAGCAGTACTTC
CASSPQGRVGTYEQYF
>TRBD1|NA|TRBJ2-7|TRBV27
TGTGCCAGCAGGAAGGACAGGGACTACGAGCAGTACTTC
CASRKDRDYEQYF
>NA|NA|TRBJ1-2|TRBV27
TGTGCCAGCAGTGAATCCGGACTGTCTAACTATGGCTACACCTTC
CASSESGLSNYGYTF
>TRBD1|few|TRBJ1-2|TRBV10-3
TGTGCCATCAGTGAGTCGGGACAGGGGAAGATTGGCTACACCTTC
CAISESGQGKIGYTF
>NA|NA|TRBJ1-6|TRBV24-1
TGTGCCACCAGTGATGGACAGAGTTATAATTCACCCCTCCACTTT
CATSDGQSYNSPLHF
>NA|NA|TRBJ1-2|TRBV2
TGTGCCAGCAGTTGGGCAGGGAACCATGGCTACACCTTC
CASSWAGNHGYTF
>NA|NA|TRBJ1-4|TRBV19
TGTGCCAGTAACACAGGACCTTCAGGAGAAAAACTGTTTTTT
CASNTGPSGEKLFF
>NA|NA|TRBJ1-1|TRBV5-1
TGCGCCAGCAGCCGGGGGACGTTGAACACTGAAGCTTTCTTT
CASSRGTLNTEAFF
>NA|few|TRBJ1-5|TRBV21-1
TGTGCCAGGTTGCGTTGCAATCAGCCCCAGCATTTT
CARLRCNQPQHF
>NA|NA|TRBJ1-5|TRBV28
TGTGCCAGCAGTGGGCTGCAGGGGAGCAATCAGCCCCAGCATTTT
CASSGLQGSNQPQHF
>NA|once|TRBJ2-7|TRBV9
TGTGCCAGCAGCCTTGGGGAGACCTCACCCTACGAGCAGTACTTC
CASSLGETSPYEQYF
>NA|NA|TRBJ2-2|TRBV9
TGTGCCAGCAGCGAACGACTAGACACCGGGGAGCTGTTTTTT
CASSERLDTGELFF
>NA|few|TRBJ1-3|TRBV28
TGTGCCAGCAGTTTATATGTCGGTGCGCTGGGAAACACCATATATTTT
CASSLYVGALGNTIYF
>NA|NA|TRBJ2-5|TRBV5-1
TGCGCCAGCAGCTCCCAGGGGTCCCCCCAAGAGACCCAGTACTTC
CASSSQGSPQETQYF
>TRBD2|once|TRBJ2-7|TRBV7-3
TGTGCCAGCAGCCCCGGGACTAGCGCCTACGAGCAGTACTTC
CASSPGTSAYEQYF
>TRBD1|NA|TRBJ1-1|TRBV6-5
TGTGCCAGCACCTTAGAGGGACAGGTATTCACTGAAGCTTTCTTT
CASTLEGQVFTEAFF
>TRBD1|NA|TRBJ1-6|TRBV5-4
TGTGCCAGCAGCTCGTGGACAGGGGGTGGATCACCCCTCCACTTT
CASSSWTGGGSPLHF